The 7 T cell receptor beta chains listed next were all sequenced from one sample in a study of OX40 agonist ivuxolimab in advanced cancers. TCRdb keeps only in-frame clones here, not all; method: immunoSEQ multiplex PCR. The repertoire consists of 83,000 or so clones, with roughly 90% occurring once and the leading ten covering around 0.75%. Sequenced here: CD4+ or CD8+ T cells sorted from blood, sampled in a trial of the OX40 agonist ivuxolimab. The receptors originated from an adult with an advanced solid tumor such as melanoma, head and neck, liver or kidney cancer.

The rearrangement joins TRBV7-9 to TRBJ1-2; D might be TRBD1 (6 bases). The V and J ends lost 5 bases and 4 bases respectively, with 20 bases between them. Germline V gives CDR1 SEHNR, CDR2 FQNEAQ (reference sequence). The length of the CDR3 is 16 residues. The CDR3 coding sequence is TGTGCCAGCAGCCCGTGGGTGGGCAGGGGCCCCTATGGCTACACCTTC. Translating it yields CASSPWVGRGPYGYTF.

This clone turned up a few times. V gene TRBV5-6 combines with J gene TRBJ1-5; unclear D gene. V gave up 6 bases and J gave up 7 bases, with 2 bases separating them. This CDR3 region has 9 residues. Per germline, CDR1 SGHDT and CDR2 YYEEEE. For the CDR3, the DNA is TGTGCCAGCATCCAGCCCCAGCATTTT. This translates into CASIQPQHF.

This rearrangement joins TRBV5-4 to TRBJ2-7; TRBD2 might be the D (6 bases). The CDR3 spans 15 residues. Germline CDR1 is SGHNT and CDR2 is YYREEE (reference sequence). Trimming took 4 bases from V and 4 from J, leaving 18 bases between them. CDR3 in amino acids: CASSPGGTSSYEQYF. The CDR3 coding sequence is TGTGCCAGCAGCCCCGGAGGGACTTCCTCTTACGAGCAGTACTTC. Together with reference TRBV5-4 and TRBJ2-7, the CDR3 gives the full variable domain: ETGVTQSPTHLIKTRGQQVTLRCSSQSGHNTVSWYQQALGQGPQFIFQYYREEENGRGNFPPRFSGLQFPNYSSELNVNALELDDSALYLCASSPGGTSSYEQYFGPGTRLTVT.

The chain joins TRBV6-6 to TRBJ2-2; 7 nucleotides agree with TRBD1. V shed 2 bases and J 2 bases; nucleotides not matched to a gene: 2. This CDR3 has 15 amino acids. Germline V gene data show CDR1 as MNHNY and CDR2 as SVGAGI (reference sequence). The DNA of the CDR3 is TGTGCCAGCAGTTACCGGACAGGCAACACCGGGGAGCTGTTTTTT. Amino acids: CASSYRTGNTGELFF.

The J gene is TRBJ1-4, the V gene TRBV18; 12 bases fit TRBD1. There are 14 residues in the CDR3. V was clipped by 4 bases and J by 8 bases; unmatched bases: 2. Germline V gene lookup returns CDR1 KGHSH and CDR2 LQKENI. Here the CDR3 DNA reads TGTGCCAGCTCACTGGGACAGGGGGCGGAAAAACTGTTTTTT. Its protein product is CASSLGQGAEKLFF. The full variable domain, completed using reference TRBV18 and TRBJ1-4, is NAGVMQNPRHLVRRRGQEARLRCSPMKGHSHVYWYRQLPEEGLKFMVYLQKENIIDESGMPKERFSAEFPKEGPSILRIQQVVRGDSAAYFCASSLGQGAEKLFFGSGTQLSVL.

This clone was detected only a few times. V is TRBV28 and J is TRBJ1-5; perhaps TRBD1 as D (5 bases). Looked up from germline, CDR1 is MDHEN and CDR2 is SYDVKM. V was trimmed by 6 bases and J by 7 bases, leaving 16 bases between them. The CDR3 sequence is 14 residues long. CDR3 DNA: TGTGCCAGCAGCCTCGGGCAGGGAGGGCAGCCCCAGCATTTT. Translating it yields CASSLGQGGQPQHF.

The CDR3 DNA reads TGTGCCAGTACCCATATATCCCCCGGCAGGCTCCGGGGCACCGGGGAGCTGTTTTTT. This sequence encodes CASTHISPGRLRGTGELFF. V and J are TRBV19 and TRBJ2-2, with a tentative D call TRBD2 (5 bases). The germline CDR1 and CDR2 sequences are LNHDA and SQIVND (reference sequence). The CDR3 loop spans 19 amino acids. Trimming removed 7 bases at V and 4 bases at J, with 28 bases between.